One sample yielded the 7 T cell receptor beta chains listed below, sequenced in a study of read filtering for tumor transcriptome and immune sequencing. Molecular barcoded adaptors covering alpha/delta and beta/gamma chains were used on 400 to 450 ng RNA. From the reads, TCRdb called clonotypes with MiXCR, one entry per CDR3 protein. The table has about 62,000 distinct CDR3 sequences, around 19% seen once. The source material was a population of CD138-negative cells sorted from bone marrow. Receptor source: a donor at least 40 years old with multiple myeloma.

Ten or more counts support this clonotype. J is TRBJ2-1 and V is TRBV7-3, with TRBD2 identical over 9 bases. J gave up 8 bases and V 5 bases, and 10 bases lay outside the gene matches. This CDR3 comprises 15 residues. Germline CDR1 and CDR2: SGHTA and FQGTGA. Written as DNA, the CDR3 is TGTGCCAGCAGCCCGCCGGATAGCGGGAGCGATGAGCAGTTCTTC. This sequence encodes CASSPPDSGSDEQFF.

This clonotype was seen at least ten times. The chain combines TRBV28 with TRBJ1-2; 7 nucleotides line up with TRBD1. Losses at the gene ends were 6 bases for V and 5 bases for J; bases not matched to a gene: 12. The germline V gene has CDR1 MDHEN and CDR2 SYDVKM. The CDR3 has 15 amino acids. CDR3 sequence (DNA): TGTGCCAGCAGCCTCCCCAGGGGGGCTGGTTATGGCTACACCTTC. This codes for CASSLPRGAGYGYTF.

This clonotype showed up many times. The chain joins TRBV29-1 to TRBJ2-1; possibly TRBD2 for D (5 bases). Trimming removed 5 bases at V and 1 base at J, with 18 bases between. Per the germline V gene, CDR1 is SQVTM and CDR2 is ANQGSEA. The CDR3 sequence is 16 residues long. The DNA of the CDR3 is TGCAGCGTTCCCGGACCGAATGGAGGTTCCTACAATGAGCAGTTCTTC. Its protein product is CSVPGPNGGSYNEQFF.

This clonotype was seen many times. V gene TRBV7-2 combines with J gene TRBJ2-5; TRBD2 aligns across 9 bases. This CDR3 region has 16 residues. The germline CDR1 and CDR2 sequences are SGHTA and FQGNSA. The V segment lost 5 bases and the J segment 1 base; nucleotides outside the gene matches: 8. CDR3 amino acids: CASSNGLASLQETQYF. The CDR3 coding sequence is TGTGCCAGCAGCAACGGACTAGCGTCACTCCAAGAGACCCAGTACTTC.

This clonotype was counted at least ten times. The chain employs TRBV5-1 and TRBJ2-1; D unclear. The germline gives CDR1 SGHRS, CDR2 YFSETQ. Between the trimmed V and J ends, which lost 0 bases and 7 bases, there was a span of 20 bases. The CDR3 is 17 residues long. The DNA for the CDR3 is TGCGCCAGCAGCTTGGCCGGTGATCGGGTCCCCGGGAATGAGCAGTTCTTC. Translated, it gives CASSLAGDRVPGNEQFF.

As for this clonotype: A much bigger clone sits one base away, suggesting this may be a read error. No conserved phenylalanine or tryptophan is present at the end of the CDR3, so a read error is the likely explanation. The chain combines TRBV7-9 with TRBJ2-7; D is unclear. The CDR3 has 13 amino acids. Germline V gene lookup returns CDR1 SEHNR and CDR2 FQNEAQ (reference sequence). V gave up 5 bases and J gave up 2 bases, with 10 bases separating them. The DNA for the CDR3 is TGTGCCAGCAGCCCCGACGTAGCCTACGAGCAGTACCTC. Its translation is CASSPDVAYEQYL.

This clonotype was observed at least ten times. The V gene is TRBV6-6, the J gene TRBJ2-3, with D possibly TRBD2 on 5 matching bases. The CDR3 is 13 amino acids. V was shortened by 5 bases and J by 5 bases, with 11 bases between the two germline ends. The V gene's germline CDR1 is MNHNY and CDR2 SVGAGI (reference sequence). This CDR3 reads CASSTGGLDTQYF. The DNA of the CDR3 is TGTGCCAGCAGTACCGGCGGGTTAGATACGCAGTATTTT.